What follows describes a single T cell receptor (beta chain). This clone was counted between two and nine times. The specificity of this receptor is unknown. Within one base of it there is no much larger clone, and no base qualities were kept. Positive magnetic bead selection on an AutoMACS was used to isolate CD4+ and CD8+ cells, with flow cytometry used to check purity. Clonal expansions were first screened by flow cytometry with a TCR V beta antibody panel, then characterized by TCRB deep sequencing of sorted CD8+ fractions. Peripheral blood mononuclear cells were obtained using density gradient separation with Ficoll-Paque PLUS. DNA was extracted from CD4-enriched, CD8-enriched or PBMC samples with Nucleospin Tissue or Tissue XS kits and quantified with a Qubit 2.0 fluorometer. This specimen belongs to a study of somatic mutations in cytotoxic T cells in rheumatoid arthritis (dated by TCRdb to the late 2010s). For the wider study: Peripheral blood (around 31 ml EDTA) was collected from patients immediately after diagnosis and before any treatment began. Some V beta antibody-stained T-cell populations were flow-sorted on a FACSAria II or Sony SH800 at nearly 100% purity, and sorted V beta1+ cells also underwent TCRB sequencing. Whether expanded CD8+ T-cell clones in untreated, newly diagnosed rheumatoid arthritis carry somatic mutations was the study question, and clonality was characterized with TCRB deep sequencing. A total of around 62 rheumatoid arthritis patients and roughly 18 healthy controls underwent TCRB deep sequencing. Patient and control groups had essentially identical median ages. Points the paper makes about the study in general: CD8+ T-cell clonality in rheumatoid arthritis patients was not significantly different from that in age-matched healthy controls. The finding that TRBV07 was slightly underrepresented in patients was left unadjusted for multiple comparisons. In about an eighth of the roughly 60 patients the largest CD8+ clone exceeded 20% of CD8+ cells, and several identical CD8+ TCRB sequences were shared between blood and synovial fluid. In patients, CD8+ clonality rose with age (Spearman r ~ 0.49), which was not the case in healthy controls. The antigen targets of the expanded CD8+ clones were unknown, and absence from virus-specific databases did not rule out viral specificity.

Sequencing of TCRB CDR3 was done on genomic DNA with the immunoSEQ assay. The authors' analysis ran thus. When patient CD8+ clones exceeding 1% were checked against published virus-specific TCRB sequences, only a few matched. The analyses included only productive TCRB rearrangements. Clonality was calculated as a Shannon entropy-based productive clonality index, and a clone was defined by a unique TCRB CDR3 sequence. Repertoire overlap between two samples was calculated from the template counts of each clone relative to total templates per sample. V-gene usage from TCRB sequencing and V-gene usage measured by flow cytometry were correlated (Spearman r of around 0.6). The immuneACCESS repertoire file appears here via TCRdb, limited to in-frame rearrangements. These files lack a portion of the clones; in checked studies, under half of the deficit traces to unresolved V genes, and the cause of the others is not known. For V, J and clone size, that table is used; D and trimming come from the DNA. The sample yields under 20,000 clones; around three quarters were counted once. In total, the top ten clones hold under 5.5% of the sample.

From a lookup of the germline V gene, CDR1 and CDR2 are MGHRA and YSYEKL. The CDR3, from cysteine to phenylalanine, totals 16 residues. The read is trimmed to its CDR3 DNA, 48 bases read in frame from base 1. Cut back by 4 bases and 4 bases, the V and J ends lie 20 bases apart. Here the chain combines TRBV4-1 and TRBJ2-7; the D gene is perhaps TRBD1 or TRBD2, as each covers 5 bases. Sequenced sample: CD8+ T cells sorted from blood. The clonotype comes from an adult with rheumatoid arthritis. This receptor carries the CDR3 CASSPSIGANLYEQYF. The DNA is as follows: TGCGCCAGCAGCCCCTCAATCGGGGCGAACCTGTACGAGCAGTACTTC.